Below, one T cell receptor beta chain is given with its context. Trimming cost V 1 base and J 10 bases, with 5 bases left between them. CDR1 is MNHEY and CDR2 is SMNVEV in the germline V gene (reference sequence). This CDR3 contains 12 residues. This entry is derived from a study of control samples from healthy donors and cancer patients. Only in-frame clones appear in the TCRdb table, and some are missing; sequencing was by immunoSEQ multiplex PCR. The sample lists around 55,000 clones, nearly 90% seen once, with approximately 3.8% in the top ten. The clonotype originates from a middle-aged man in good health. The sequenced material came from blood. This sequence joins TRBV27 and TRBJ1-6; no reliable D call. Here the CDR3 DNA reads TGTGCCAGCAGTTTATGGGGATCACCCCTCCACTTT. It is translated as CASSLWGSPLHF.